The clone carrying this T cell receptor (beta chain) was observed a single time. The data belong to a study of blood T cell repertoires in COVID-19. Study in general: Samples of COVID-19 (acute and convalescent) were obtained from the United States, Italy and Spain. Sample material is recorded as cDNA or gDNA derived from T cells, B-cell-depleted T cells, or PBMCs.

Between the trimmed V and J ends, which lost 7 bases and 4 bases, there was a span of 17 bases. CDR3 length: 15 residues. Germline CDR1 is SGHAT and CDR2 is FQNNGV. Assay used: immunoSEQ multiplex PCR; TCRdb lists only in-frame clones, some missing. The sample consists of 300,000 to 450,000 clones, about 90% of them appearing once. The chain joins TRBV11-2 to TRBJ2-1; a possible D gene is TRBD1 (5 bases). The clonotype originates from a man aged 25-45 years who had recovered from COVID-19. Material: PBMCs or T cells enriched from blood (not recorded which). The CDR3 here is CASTKRSGAYNEQFF. CDR3 DNA: TGTGCCAGCACCAAAAGGTCTGGGGCATACAATGAGCAGTTCTTC.